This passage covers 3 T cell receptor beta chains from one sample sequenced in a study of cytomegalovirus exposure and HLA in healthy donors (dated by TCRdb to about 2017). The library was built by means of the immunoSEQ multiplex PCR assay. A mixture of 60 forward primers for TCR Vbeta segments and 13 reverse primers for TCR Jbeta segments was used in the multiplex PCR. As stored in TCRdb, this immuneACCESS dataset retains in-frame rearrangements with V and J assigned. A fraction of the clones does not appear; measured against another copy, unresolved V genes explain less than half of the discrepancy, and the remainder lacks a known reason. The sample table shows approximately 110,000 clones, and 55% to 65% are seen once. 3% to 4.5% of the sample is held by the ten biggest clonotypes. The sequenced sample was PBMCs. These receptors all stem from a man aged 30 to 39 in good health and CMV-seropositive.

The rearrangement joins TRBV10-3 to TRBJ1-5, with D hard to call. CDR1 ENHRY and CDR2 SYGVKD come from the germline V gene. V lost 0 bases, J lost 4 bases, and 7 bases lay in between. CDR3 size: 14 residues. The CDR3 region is CAISESPGNQPQHF. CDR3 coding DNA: TGTGCCATCAGTGAGTCCCCGGGGAATCAGCCCCAGCATTTT.

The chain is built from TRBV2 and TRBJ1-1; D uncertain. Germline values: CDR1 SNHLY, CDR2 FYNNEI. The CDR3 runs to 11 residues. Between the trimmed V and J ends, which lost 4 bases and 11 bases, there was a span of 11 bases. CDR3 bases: TGTGCCAGCAGTGGAACCCGTGAGGCTTTCTTT. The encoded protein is CASSGTREAFF.

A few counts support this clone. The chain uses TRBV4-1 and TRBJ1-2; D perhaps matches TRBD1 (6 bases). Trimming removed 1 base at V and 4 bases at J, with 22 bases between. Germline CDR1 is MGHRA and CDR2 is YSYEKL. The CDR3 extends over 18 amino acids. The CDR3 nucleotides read TGCGCCAGCAGCCAAGTAGTACGAGAGGGGGGGCAGGGCTATGGCTACACCTTC. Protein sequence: CASSQVVREGGQGYGYTF.